The present T cell receptor beta chain was sequenced within a study of T cells of healthy individuals. Using its own MiXCR run on the 5' RACE reads, TCRdb lists one record per CDR3 protein. The sample records over 40,000 distinct CDR3 sequences, 4% to 5.5% being singletons. The V gene's germline CDR1 is SGHRS and CDR2 YFSETQ. The V end was cut by 5 bases, the J end by 10 bases, with 12 bases between. CDR3 length: 11 amino acids. The rearrangement links TRBV5-1 to TRBJ2-5; D call uncertain. The sequence was obtained from a human donor in good health. The CDR3 sequence is CASRWFRVQYF. The CDR3 DNA follows: TGCGCCAGCAGGTGGTTTCGGGTCCAGTACTTC. The full variable domain, with the rest looked up from reference TRBV5-1 and TRBJ2-5, is KAGVTQTPRYLIKTRGQQVTLSCSPISGHRSVSWYQQTPGQGLQFLFEYFSETQRNKGNFPGRFSGRQFSNSRSEMNVSTLELGDSALYLCASRWFRVQYFGPGTRLLVL.